The 3 T cell receptor beta chains given below trace back to one sample, sequenced in a study of cytomegalovirus exposure and HLA in healthy donors. The method was immunoSEQ multiplex PCR; TCRdb's version includes in-frame clones alone and lacks a portion of them. The sample includes approximately 120,000 clones, over 90% of them seen just once. The sequenced sample was PBMCs. The receptor source for this set is a woman aged 18 to 35 in good health and CMV-seronegative.

This sequence joins TRBV7-2 and TRBJ2-2; D is unclear. This CDR3 is 13 amino acids long. Germline V gives CDR1 SGHTA, CDR2 FQGNSA. Trimming removed 2 bases at V and 4 bases at J, with 5 bases between. CDR3 residues: CASSLLSTGELFF. DNA for the CDR3: TGTGCCAGCAGCTTACTGAGCACCGGGGAGCTGTTTTTT.

The DNA of the CDR3 is TGTGCCAGCATTGTGACTAAGGGATACAATGAGCAGTTCTTC. It is translated as CASIVTKGYNEQFF. The rearrangement uses TRBV5-5 and TRBJ2-1; maybe TRBD2 (5 bases). V lost 6 bases and J lost 4, with 14 bases in between. Per the germline V gene, CDR1 is SGHKS and CDR2 is YYEKEE (reference sequence). This CDR3 comprises 14 residues. The variable domain in full, completed from reference TRBV5-5 and TRBJ2-1, reads DAGVTQSPTHLIKTRGQQVTLRCSPISGHKSVSWYQQVLGQGPQFIFQYYEKEERGRGNFPDRFSARQFPNYSSELNVNALLLGDSALYLCASIVTKGYNEQFFGPGTRLTVL.

The chain is built from TRBV7-3 and TRBJ2-1, with D possibly being TRBD1 (5 bases). CDR3 length equals 12 residues. Germline V gene data show CDR1 as SGHTA and CDR2 as FQGTGA. Trimming shortened V by 8 bases and J by 1 base, and 6 bases separated the two germline ends. DNA of the CDR3: TGTGCCAGCGGGGCGTCCTACAATGAGCAGTTCTTC. This translates into CASGASYNEQFF.